The source of this T cell receptor (beta chain) is a study of blood T cell repertoires in COVID-19. About the research overall: Whether acute or convalescent, the COVID-19 samples came from the United States, Italy and Spain. T cells, B-cell-depleted T cells, or PBMCs provided the cDNA or gDNA that served as material.

Original data processing: Estimates of nucleated cell counts were drawn from the amplification of reference gene primers. Assay used: immunoSEQ multiplex PCR; TCRdb lists only in-frame clones, some missing. From that table come the V and J calls and clone size; the DNA was used to work out D and trimming. The table has roughly 200,000 clones, more than 75% seen once; the top ten hold nearly 6%. Patients of the Seattle cohort, enrolled during active infection, were followed longitudinally. This CDR3 is built from 13 residues. With 1 base removed from V and 10 bases from J, the gap between germline ends came to 10 bases. CDR1 and CDR2 from the germline V gene are KGHDR and SFDVKD.

V and J are TRBV24-1 and TRBJ2-1; D gene unclear. This TCR came from a woman aged 40 to 50 with COVID-19, enrolled during active disease. Sequencing used peripheral blood. The CDR3 region is CATSDFAGREQFF. The CDR3, as DNA: TGTGCCACCAGTGATTTCGCAGGAAGAGAGCAGTTCTTC.